The entry that follows covers one T cell receptor (beta chain) sequence. Treatment denoted: roughly 19 received Ad26.COV2.S at low or high dose, single or two shots; about 5 received placebo; per-sample allocation not given. It was on day 63 after the first vaccine or placebo injection that samples were taken. This sample is part of a study of Ad26.COV2.S vaccination and SARS-CoV-2 variants. Produced via immunoSEQ multiplex PCR; TCRdb's table is partial and in-frame only. The sample comprises approximately 280,000 clones, more than 70% of which are singletons, and less than 3.5% rests with the top ten. The source of this sequence is a person aged 18-60 years who received the Ad26.COV2.S COVID-19 vaccine or a placebo. Sequenced material: peripheral blood, taken in a trial of Ad26.COV2.S vaccine versus placebo.

As DNA, the CDR3 is TGTGCCAGCAGTGAAGCGCCACGGGGGCAGTACTTC. Protein product: CASSEAPRGQYF. The chain employs TRBV2 and TRBJ2-7; possibly TRBD2 for D (5 bases). CDR3 length: 12 residues. Germline V CDR1 and CDR2: SNHLY, FYNNEI. V was pared by 0 bases and J by 9 bases, with 9 bases between.